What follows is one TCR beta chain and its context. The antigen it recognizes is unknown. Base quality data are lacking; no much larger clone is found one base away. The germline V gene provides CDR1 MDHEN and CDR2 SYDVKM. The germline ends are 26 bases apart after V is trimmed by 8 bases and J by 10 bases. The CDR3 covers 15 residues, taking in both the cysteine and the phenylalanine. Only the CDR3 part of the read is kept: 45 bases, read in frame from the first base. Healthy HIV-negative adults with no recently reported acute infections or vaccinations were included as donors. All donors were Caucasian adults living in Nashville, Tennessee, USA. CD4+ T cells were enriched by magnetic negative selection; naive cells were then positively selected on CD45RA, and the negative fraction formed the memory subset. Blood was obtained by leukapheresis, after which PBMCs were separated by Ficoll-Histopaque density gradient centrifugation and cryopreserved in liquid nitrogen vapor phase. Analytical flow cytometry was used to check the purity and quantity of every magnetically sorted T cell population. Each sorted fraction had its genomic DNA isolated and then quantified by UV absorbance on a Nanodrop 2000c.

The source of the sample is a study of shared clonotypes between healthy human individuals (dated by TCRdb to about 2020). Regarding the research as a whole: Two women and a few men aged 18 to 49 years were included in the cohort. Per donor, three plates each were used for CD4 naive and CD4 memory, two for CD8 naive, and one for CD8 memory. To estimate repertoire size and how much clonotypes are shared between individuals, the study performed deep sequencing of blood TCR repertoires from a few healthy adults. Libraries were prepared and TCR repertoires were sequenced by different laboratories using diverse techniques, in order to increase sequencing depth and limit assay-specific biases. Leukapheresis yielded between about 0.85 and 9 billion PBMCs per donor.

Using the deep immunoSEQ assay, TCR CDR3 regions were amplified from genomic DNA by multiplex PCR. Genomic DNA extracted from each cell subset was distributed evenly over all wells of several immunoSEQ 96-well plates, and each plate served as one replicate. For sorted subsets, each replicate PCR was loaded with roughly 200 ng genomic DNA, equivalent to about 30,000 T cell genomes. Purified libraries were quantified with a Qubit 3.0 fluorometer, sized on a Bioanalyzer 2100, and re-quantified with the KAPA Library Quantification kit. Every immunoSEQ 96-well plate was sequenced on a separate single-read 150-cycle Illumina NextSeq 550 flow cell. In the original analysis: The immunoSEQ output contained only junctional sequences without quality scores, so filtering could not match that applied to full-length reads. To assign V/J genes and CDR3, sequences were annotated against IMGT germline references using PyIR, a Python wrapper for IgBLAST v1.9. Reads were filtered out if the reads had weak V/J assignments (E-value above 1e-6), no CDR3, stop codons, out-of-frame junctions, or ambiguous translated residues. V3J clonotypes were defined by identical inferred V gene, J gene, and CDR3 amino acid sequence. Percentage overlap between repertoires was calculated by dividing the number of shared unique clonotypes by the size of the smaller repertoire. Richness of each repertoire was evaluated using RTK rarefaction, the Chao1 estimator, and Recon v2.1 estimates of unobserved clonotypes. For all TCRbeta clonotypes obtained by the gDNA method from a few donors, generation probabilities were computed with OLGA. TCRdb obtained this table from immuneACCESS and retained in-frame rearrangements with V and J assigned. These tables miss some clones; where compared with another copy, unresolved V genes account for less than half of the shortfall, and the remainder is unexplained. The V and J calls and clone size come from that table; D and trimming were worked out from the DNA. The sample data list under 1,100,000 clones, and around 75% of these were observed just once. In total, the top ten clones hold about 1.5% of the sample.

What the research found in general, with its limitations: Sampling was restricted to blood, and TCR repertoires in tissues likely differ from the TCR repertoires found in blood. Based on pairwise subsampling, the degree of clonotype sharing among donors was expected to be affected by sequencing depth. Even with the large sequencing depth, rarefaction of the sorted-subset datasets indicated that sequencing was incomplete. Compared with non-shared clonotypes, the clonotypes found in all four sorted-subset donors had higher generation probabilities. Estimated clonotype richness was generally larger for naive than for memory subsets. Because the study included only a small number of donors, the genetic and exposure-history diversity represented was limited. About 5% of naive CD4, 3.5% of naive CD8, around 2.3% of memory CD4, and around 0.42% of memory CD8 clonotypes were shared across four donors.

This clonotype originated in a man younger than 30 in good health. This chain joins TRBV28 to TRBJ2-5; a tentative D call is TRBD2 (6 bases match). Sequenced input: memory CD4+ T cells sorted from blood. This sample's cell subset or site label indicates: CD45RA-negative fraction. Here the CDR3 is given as CASSALAPGVEGQYF. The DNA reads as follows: TGTGCCAGCTCCGCCCTGGCCCCAGGCGTGGAGGGCCAGTACTTC.